This T cell receptor (beta chain) emerged from a study of T cells in Graves' hyperthyroidism and ophthalmopathy. The study's findings and limits: Progression to ophthalmopathy was predicted a median of roughly 6.8 months early.

There were TCR beta CDR3 regions amplified from RNA transcripts. HTBI primers were employed in a first-round RT-PCR of the TCR CDR3. TCRdb analysed the multiplex PCR reads with MiXCR anew, one entry per CDR3 protein. This sample has fewer than 650,000 distinct CDR3 sequences; 12% to 15% occur once, and the top ten carry 6.5% to 9%. Between the trimmed V and J ends, which lost 8 bases and 9 bases, there was a span of 26 bases. The CDR3 is 16 residues long. Looked up from germline, CDR1 is MDHEN and CDR2 is SYDVKM. Active moderate-to-severe ophthalmopathy, Clinical Activity Score at least 3, NOSPECS at least 4, under 3 months' duration. The study excluded patients with uncontrolled infection, other autoimmune disease, pregnancy or lactation. This clonotype was seen at least ten times. Antigen specificity is unknown.

V is TRBV28 and J is TRBJ2-1, with D perhaps TRBD2 (7 bases). The sequencing input was blood. The clonotype originates from a young woman with Graves' ophthalmopathy. The CDR3: CASGVAGARGVGEQFF. In nucleotides, the CDR3 is TGTGCCAGCGGGGTAGCGGGCGCGAGGGGGGTCGGTGAGCAGTTCTTC.